The clone carrying this TCR beta chain was detected ten times or more. What it binds is not known. This sample is part of a study of T-cell reconstitution after alpha-beta-depleted transplantation in children. CDR1 is LGHNA and CDR2 is YNFKEQ in the germline V gene. This CDR3 spans 15 amino acids. V shed 0 bases and J shed 7 bases, with 14 bases lying between them. General study results and limits: Diversity and T-cell counts at one year after transplant derived mostly from new T cells. Surviving recipient T cells and intrathymic progenitors accounted for some patients' high TCRbeta diversity at day 60. There were reportedly several hundred expanded graft clones from which alpha-beta T cells came about two months after transplant.

Unique molecular identifiers were used to barcode this TCRbeta library. From the PCR reads, TCRdb called clonotypes with MiXCR, one entry per CDR3 protein. The table shows fewer than 350,000 distinct CDR3 sequences, with over 7.5% occurring only once. Specimen: peripheral blood, collected 360 days after TCRalphabeta/CD19-depleted stem cell transplant. This receptor was obtained from a female patient younger than 10 who had a stem cell transplant for Fanconi anemia, so the T cells may come from the graft donor. The chain uses TRBV4-2 and TRBJ2-3; tentatively, D is TRBD2 (7 bases). The DNA for the CDR3 is TGTGCCAGCAGCCAAGATTTGGGGGGGGGGCATACGCAGTATTTT. It codes for CASSQDLGGGHTQYF.